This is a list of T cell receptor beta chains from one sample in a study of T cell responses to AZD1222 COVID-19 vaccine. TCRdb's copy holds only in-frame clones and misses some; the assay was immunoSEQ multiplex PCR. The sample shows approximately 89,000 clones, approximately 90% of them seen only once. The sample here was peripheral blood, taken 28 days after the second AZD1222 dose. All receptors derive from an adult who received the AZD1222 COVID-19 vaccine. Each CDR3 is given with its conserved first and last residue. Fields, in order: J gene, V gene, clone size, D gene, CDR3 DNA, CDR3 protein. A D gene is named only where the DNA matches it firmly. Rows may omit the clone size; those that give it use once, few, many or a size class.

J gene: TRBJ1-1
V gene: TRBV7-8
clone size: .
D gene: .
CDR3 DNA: TGTGCCAGCAGCCCCGGGGCAGGGTATGGGAACACTGAAGCTTTCTTT
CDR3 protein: CASSPGAGYGNTEAFF

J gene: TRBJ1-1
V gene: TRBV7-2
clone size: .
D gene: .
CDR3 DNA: TGTGCCAGCAGCAGGCAGGGGCTGGAGGCTTTCTTT
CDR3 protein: CASSRQGLEAFF

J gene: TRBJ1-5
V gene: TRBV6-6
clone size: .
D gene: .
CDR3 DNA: TGTGCCAGCAGTACAGACAGTGGCAATCAGCCCCAGCATTTT
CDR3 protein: CASSTDSGNQPQHF

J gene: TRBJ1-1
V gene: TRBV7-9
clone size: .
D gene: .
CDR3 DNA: TGTGCCAGCAGCTTCGGGGCCACTGAAGCTTTCTTT
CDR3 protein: CASSFGATEAFF

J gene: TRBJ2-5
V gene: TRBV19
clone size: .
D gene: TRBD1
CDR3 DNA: TGTGCCAGTAGTCCGCGGACAGGGTTAGTCCAAGAGACCCAGTACTTC
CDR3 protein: CASSPRTGLVQETQYF

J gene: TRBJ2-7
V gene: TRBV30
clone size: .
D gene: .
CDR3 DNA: TGTGCCTGGAGCCCCCGGCCTTCCTACGAGCAGTACTTC
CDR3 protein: CAWSPRPSYEQYF

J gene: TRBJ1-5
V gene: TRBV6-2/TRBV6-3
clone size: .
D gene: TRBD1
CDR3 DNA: TGTGCCAGCAGCCGTGACAGGGGCTGGAATCAGCCCCAGCATTTT
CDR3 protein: CASSRDRGWNQPQHF

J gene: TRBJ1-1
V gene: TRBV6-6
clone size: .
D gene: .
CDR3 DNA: TGTGCCAGCAGTTACAGGAACACTGAAGCTTTCTTT
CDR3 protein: CASSYRNTEAFF

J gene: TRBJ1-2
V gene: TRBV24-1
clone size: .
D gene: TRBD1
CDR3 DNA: TGTGCCACCAGTGATTTCGGGACAGGGGGCGAGTACGGCTACACCTTC
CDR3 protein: CATSDFGTGGEYGYTF

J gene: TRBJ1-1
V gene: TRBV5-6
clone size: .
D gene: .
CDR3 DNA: TGTGCCAGCAGCCTATGGGACACTGAAGCTTTCTTT
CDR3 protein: CASSLWDTEAFF

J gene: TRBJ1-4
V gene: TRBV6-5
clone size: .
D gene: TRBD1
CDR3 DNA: TGTGCCAGCAGGAAAGACAGGGTGGATAATGAAAAACTGTTTTTT
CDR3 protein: CASRKDRVDNEKLFF

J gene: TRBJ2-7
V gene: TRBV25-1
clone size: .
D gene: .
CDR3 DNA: TGTGCCAGCAGTGGGAGGTACGAGCAGTACTTC
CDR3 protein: CASSGRYEQYF

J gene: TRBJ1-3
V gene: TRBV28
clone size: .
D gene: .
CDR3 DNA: TGTGCCAGCAGTTTGTCGCGCTCTGGAAACACCATATATTTT
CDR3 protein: CASSLSRSGNTIYF

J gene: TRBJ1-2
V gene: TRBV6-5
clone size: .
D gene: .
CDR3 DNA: TGTGCCAGCAGTTACAAAAGGGGTTGGGGCTACACCTTC
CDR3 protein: CASSYKRGWGYTF

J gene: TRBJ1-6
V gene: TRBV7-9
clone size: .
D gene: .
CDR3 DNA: TGTGCCAGCAGCCCCGGACGGGGTAATTCACCCCTCCACTTT
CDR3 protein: CASSPGRGNSPLHF

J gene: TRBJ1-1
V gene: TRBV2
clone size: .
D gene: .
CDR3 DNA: TGTGCCAGCAGTGTTTCAGGGCCCAAGAACACTGAAGCTTTCTTT
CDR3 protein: CASSVSGPKNTEAFF

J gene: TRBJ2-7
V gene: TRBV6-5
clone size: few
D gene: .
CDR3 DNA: TGTGCCAGCAGTCGTCTTGGGGTCGGATCTTACGAGCAGTACTTC
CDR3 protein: CASSRLGVGSYEQYF

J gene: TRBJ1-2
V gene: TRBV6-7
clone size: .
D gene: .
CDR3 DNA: TGTGCCAGCAGTTACTTAGGCGGATTTCCCTATGGCTACACCTTC
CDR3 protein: CASSYLGGFPYGYTF

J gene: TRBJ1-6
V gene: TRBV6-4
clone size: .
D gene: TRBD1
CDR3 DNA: TGTGCCAGCAGTGACTCGTGGGACAGGGTATTTTTTAGTTCACCCCTCCACTTT
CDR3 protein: CASSDSWDRVFFSSPLHF

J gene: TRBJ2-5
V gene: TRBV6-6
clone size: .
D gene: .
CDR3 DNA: TGTGCCAGCAGTTCATCCTACCTATCGGACGAGGCTCAGTACTTC
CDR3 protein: CASSSSYLSDEAQYF

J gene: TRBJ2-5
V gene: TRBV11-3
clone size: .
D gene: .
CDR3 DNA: TGTGCCAGCAGCTTCGGGGGCCAAGAGACCCAGTACTTC
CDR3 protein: CASSFGGQETQYF

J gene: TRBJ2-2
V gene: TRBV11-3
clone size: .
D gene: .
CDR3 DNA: TGTGCCAGCAGCAGCAGCGGGGAGCTGTTTTTT
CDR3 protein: CASSSSGELFF